These 15 T cell receptor beta chains were sequenced from one sample in a study of blood T cell repertoires in COVID-19. Sequencing used immunoSEQ multiplex PCR; TCRdb keeps in-frame clones, though not all of them. The sample has around 100,000 clones, 75% to 95% seen once. The specimen was peripheral blood. Every receptor here comes from a human donor with active COVID-19. The donor label of this sample is uncertain.

The chain carries TRBV4-2 and TRBJ2-5; 10 bases are shared with TRBD2. CDR1 and CDR2 (germline): LGHNA, YNFKEQ. With V trimmed by 1 base and J by 3 bases, 5 bases remained unmatched. The CDR3 totals 16 residues. CDR3 in DNA: TGTGCCAGCAGCCAAGCCCCAACTAGCGGGAAAGAGACCCAGTACTTC. Translating it yields CASSQAPTSGKETQYF.

This clone appeared a single time. The J gene is TRBJ2-1, the V gene TRBV4-1, with 11 positions matching TRBD1. The CDR3 covers 16 residues. The V gene end was trimmed by 5 bases and the J gene end by 6 bases; junction bases not matched to a gene: 9. The germline gives CDR1 MGHRA, CDR2 YSYEKL. CDR3: CASSSLKGQGGNEQFF. CDR3 bases: TGCGCCAGCAGCTCCTTAAAGGGACAGGGGGGCAATGAGCAGTTCTTC.

The rearrangement links TRBV6-6 to TRBJ1-2, with 7 bases fitting TRBD1. V shed 0 bases, J shed 0 bases, and the junction held 4 bases outside the gene matches. CDR1 is MNHNY and CDR2 is SVGAGI in the germline V gene (reference sequence). The CDR3 totals 16 residues. CDR3 protein: CASSYSWGQTNYGYTF. CDR3 sequence (DNA): TGTGCCAGCAGTTACTCGTGGGGACAGACTAACTATGGCTACACCTTC.

The V call is TRBV10-3, the J call TRBJ2-6, with TRBD2 as a possible D gene (5 bases). The germline V gene has CDR1 ENHRY and CDR2 SYGVKD. V was cut by 6 bases and J by 2 bases, with 8 bases left in between. The CDR3 has 14 amino acids. The CDR3 DNA reads TGTGCCATCAGCGCGGGTCCTGGGGCCAACGTCCTGACTTTC. Its protein is CAISAGPGANVLTF.

This clone was seen more than once but under ten times. The rearrangement joins TRBV9 to TRBJ2-7; D may be TRBD2 (6 bases). Germline loops: CDR1 SGDLS, CDR2 YYNGEE. This CDR3 comprises 15 residues. Deletions cut 0 bases from V and 2 bases from J, with 12 bases between. CDR3 nucleotide sequence: TGTGCCAGCAGCGTAGGTGGGGGGTACACCTACGAGCAGTACTTC. Encoded protein: CASSVGGGYTYEQYF.

This clone was observed once. The chain employs TRBV3-1 (or the pseudogene TRBV3-2) and TRBJ1-1, with 7 bases that match TRBD1. V lost 5 bases to trimming and J lost 5 bases; unmatched junction nucleotides: 5. Germline CDR1 LGHDT, CDR2 YNNKEL (reference sequence). The CDR3 covers 13 residues. The CDR3 is CASSDRVLTEAFF. CDR3 DNA: TGTGCCAGCAGCGACAGGGTCTTAACTGAAGCTTTCTTT.

Written as DNA, the CDR3 is TGTGCCACCAGCAGAGATTGGCTAGCGACTAGCACAGATACGCAGTATTTT. This translates into CATSRDWLATSTDTQYF. The J gene is TRBJ2-3, the V gene TRBV15; TRBD2 is a possible D gene (6 bases). Per germline, CDR1 LNHNV and CDR2 YYDKDF (reference sequence). The CDR3 runs 17 residues. V gave up 0 bases and J gave up 0 bases, with 13 bases separating them. Together with reference TRBV15 and TRBJ2-3, the CDR3 gives the full variable domain: DAMVIQNPRYQVTQFGKPVTLSCSQTLNHNVMYWYQQKSSQAPKLLFHYYDKDFNNEADTPDNFQSRRPNTSFCFLDIRSPGLGDTAMYLCATSRDWLATSTDTQYFGPGTRLTVL.

The V and J genes are TRBV9 and TRBJ2-7; 11 bases match TRBD2. The CDR3 length is 15 residues. The V gene end was trimmed by 2 bases and the J gene end by 3 bases; junction bases not matched to a gene: 4. Looked up from germline, CDR1 is SGDLS and CDR2 is YYNGEE. CDR3 DNA: TGTGCCAGCAGCGTTCTAGCGGGGGGAGACTACGAGCAGTACTTC. As protein: CASSVLAGGDYEQYF.

This clone was recorded a few times. The rearrangement links TRBV3-1 (or the pseudogene TRBV3-2) to TRBJ2-7; TRBD1 is a possible D gene (5 bases). V dropped 1 base and J dropped 3 bases, with 13 bases sitting between them. Germline CDR1 LGHDT, CDR2 YNNKEL (reference sequence). The CDR3 covers 15 residues. CDR3 sequence: CASSQVDSAGYEQYF. The DNA of the CDR3 is TGTGCCAGCAGCCAAGTTGACAGTGCCGGCTACGAGCAGTACTTC.

V usage is TRBV28 and J usage is TRBJ2-3; 14 bases align to TRBD2. The germline V gene encodes CDR1 MDHEN and CDR2 SYDVKM. The CDR3 has 18 amino acids. V shed 3 bases, J shed 5 bases, and the junction held 10 bases outside the gene matches. The CDR3 DNA follows: TGTGCCAGCAGTTTTCCCCATCGGACTAGCGGGGGGCAAGATACGCAGTATTTT. Protein: CASSFPHRTSGGQDTQYF. Complete variable domain (other parts from reference TRBV28 and TRBJ2-3): DVKVTQSSRYLVKRTGEKVFLECVQDMDHENMFWYRQDPGLGLRLIYFSYDVKMKEKGDIPEGYSVSREKKERFSLILESASTNQTSMYLCASSFPHRTSGGQDTQYFGPGTRLTVL.

The chain employs TRBV6-4 and TRBJ2-7, with 8 bases fitting TRBD1. V lost 9 bases to trimming and J lost 4 bases; unmatched junction nucleotides: 8. The CDR3 sequence is 13 residues long. CDR1 is MRHNA and CDR2 is SNTAGT in the germline V gene. The CDR3 DNA sequence: TGTGCCAGGACAGGGGTGACATCTTACGAGCAGTACTTC. The encoded protein is CARTGVTSYEQYF.

The chain carries TRBV10-2 and TRBJ1-5; no definite D call. The CDR3 length is 10 residues. Germline values: CDR1 WSHSY, CDR2 SAAADI. With 11 bases removed from V and 7 bases from J, the gap between germline ends came to 9 bases. This chain's CDR3 is CAPGGQPQHF. CDR3 bases: TGCGCCCCCGGAGGGCAGCCCCAGCATTTT.

This chain joins TRBV2 and TRBJ1-4; TRBD1 might be the D (6 bases). Germline CDR1 SNHLY, CDR2 FYNNEI. Trimming took off 6 bases at V and 5 bases at J, with 16 bases between the two ends. This CDR3 region has 15 residues. In nucleotides, the CDR3 is TGTGCCAGCAGCAGGGGTAAACAGCGAAATGAAAAACTGTTTTTT. It encodes CASSRGKQRNEKLFF. The complete variable domain, with remaining parts taken from reference TRBV2 and TRBJ1-4, reads EPEVTQTPSHQVTQMGQEVILRCVPISNHLYFYWYRQILGQKVEFLVSFYNNEISEKSEIFDDQFSVERPDGSNFTLKIRSTKLEDSAMYFCASSRGKQRNEKLFFGSGTQLSVL.

The chain employs TRBV28 and TRBJ2-3; D not resolved. The length of the CDR3 is 13 residues. Per the germline V gene, CDR1 is MDHEN and CDR2 is SYDVKM. V was cut by 7 bases and J by 4 bases, with 12 bases left in between. CDR3 DNA sequence: TGTGCCAGCACCCGCGTGTTCCCAGATACGCAGTATTTT. It encodes CASTRVFPDTQYF.

The chain couples TRBV19 to TRBJ1-2; D is unclear. From germline, CDR1 is LNHDA and CDR2 SQIVND (reference sequence). V gave up 4 bases and J gave up 3 bases, with 6 bases separating them. The length of the CDR3 is 12 residues. The CDR3 nucleotides read TGTGCCAGTAGTACTATCGACTATGGCTACACCTTC. Translated, it gives CASSTIDYGYTF.